One T cell receptor (beta chain) is described in this entry. Repertoires were generated with immunoSEQ multiplex PCR, while TCRdb's copy carries only in-frame clones and drops some. The table lists approximately 52,000 clones, 85% of them singletons, with about 15% in the top ten. Time point described: pretreatment peripheral blood. This entry is derived from a study of PD-L1 blockade in urothelial cancer. This CDR3 comprises 13 residues. Germline V gene lookup returns CDR1 SGHTA and CDR2 FQGNSA. The V gene lost 1 base and the J gene lost 15 bases, with 16 bases spanning the gap. The clonotype originates from a man aged 70 or older with urothelial cancer. Source: PBMCs, taken around atezolizumab (anti-PD-L1) treatment. This rearrangement joins TRBV7-2 to TRBJ2-1, with TRBD2 as a possible D gene (5 bases). CDR3 in amino acids: CASSLGALEFPFF. The CDR3 nucleotides read TGTGCCAGCAGCTTAGGGGCACTAGAGTTTCCGTTCTTC.